These T cell receptor beta chains were read from a single sample in a study of blood T cell repertoires in COVID-19. Using immunoSEQ multiplex PCR, the repertoire was profiled, and TCRdb retains in-frame clones only, with some absent. The profile shows roughly 110,000 clones, around 83% of them singletons. Source material: peripheral blood. Receptors originate from a man aged 35 to 55 with acute or convalescent COVID-19. Both conserved end residues are part of each CDR3. The order of the fields is V gene, D gene, CDR3 length, clone size, J gene, CDR3 protein, CDR3 DNA. A D gene is named only where the DNA matches it firmly. Clone size appears in some rows only: once, few, many, or a class for an expanded clone.

TRBV2	-	13	-	TRBJ1-6	CASSVHNNSPLHF	TGTGCCAGCAGTGTTCACAATAATTCACCCCTCCACTTT
TRBV28	-	18	-	TRBJ1-5	CASSLGVGGDYSNQPQHF	TGTGCCAGCAGTTTGGGTGTGGGAGGGGATTATAGCAATCAGCCCCAGCATTTT
TRBV7-2	-	12	-	TRBJ1-1	CASSLPGGKAFF	TGTGCCAGCAGCTTACCGGGTGGCAAAGCTTTCTTT
TRBV24-1	-	15	-	TRBJ2-5	CATSEIRGGGETQYF	TGTGCCACCAGTGAAATCCGGGGAGGAGGAGAGACCCAGTACTTC
TRBV4-3	TRBD2	17	-	TRBJ2-2	CASSQDLWGGSTGELFF	TGCGCCAGCAGCCAAGATCTCTGGGGGGGTAGCACCGGGGAGCTGTTTTTT
TRBV7-6	TRBD1	16	-	TRBJ2-1	CASRPGQGTPYNEQFF	TGTGCCAGCAGACCAGGACAGGGGACCCCCTACAATGAGCAGTTCTTC
TRBV6-6	-	14	-	TRBJ2-3	CASSTPSVADTQYF	TGTGCCAGCAGCACCCCCTCGGTTGCAGATACGCAGTATTTT
TRBV27	-	12	-	TRBJ2-7	CASRGLPYEQYF	TGTGCCAGCAGGGGACTTCCTTACGAGCAGTACTTC
TRBV11-2	TRBD2	18	-	TRBJ2-3	CASSPRDKGLADADTQYF	TGTGCCAGCAGCCCCCGGGACAAGGGACTAGCGGACGCAGATACGCAGTATTTT
TRBV6-5	-	15	-	TRBJ1-1	CASSYSTSGYTEAFF	TGTGCCAGCAGTTACTCAACTTCGGGTTACACTGAAGCTTTCTTT
TRBV27	TRBD2	12	few	TRBJ2-5	CASGGGAETQYF	TGTGCCAGCGGCGGGGGGGCCGAGACCCAGTACTTC
TRBV27	-	16	-	TRBJ2-7	CASSLQGGSSHYEQYF	TGTGCCAGCAGTTTACAGGGTGGCAGCTCCCACTACGAGCAGTACTTC
TRBV7-9	TRBD1	13	-	TRBJ2-3	CASSEQGADTQYF	TGTGCCAGCAGCGAACAGGGGGCAGATACGCAGTATTTT
TRBV30	-	13	-	TRBJ2-1	CAWSATGSREQFF	TGTGCCTGGAGTGCCACAGGGAGCCGGGAGCAGTTCTTC
TRBV3-1/TRBV3-2	-	14	-	TRBJ1-1	CASSPRGTNTEAFF	TGTGCCAGCAGCCCGAGGGGGACGAACACTGAAGCTTTCTTT
TRBV3-1/TRBV3-2	TRBD1	15	-	TRBJ2-2	CASSHGQVLGGELFF	TGTGCCAGCAGCCACGGACAGGTTCTAGGCGGGGAGCTGTTTTTT
TRBV5-1	TRBD2	16	-	TRBJ2-3	CASSSGTSGLFGTQYF	TGCGCCAGCAGCTCCGGGACTAGCGGGCTCTTCGGTACGCAGTATTTT
TRBV5-1	TRBD1	16	-	TRBJ2-7	CASSKNFGQGGDEQYF	TGCGCCAGCAGCAAAAACTTCGGACAGGGCGGGGACGAGCAGTACTTC
TRBV19	TRBD2	19	-	TRBJ2-3	CASSMGLAGHARRTDTQYF	TGTGCCAGTAGTATGGGACTAGCGGGGCACGCAAGACGCACAGATACGCAGTATTTT
TRBV2	-	14	-	TRBJ2-5	CASSPDTVQETQYF	TGTGCCAGCAGCCCGGACACCGTCCAAGAGACCCAGTACTTC
TRBV6-6	-	13	few	TRBJ1-2	CASTNRANYGYTF	TGTGCCAGCACCAACAGAGCTAACTATGGCTACACCTTC
TRBV29-1	-	13	-	TRBJ1-4	CSVVQEGREKLFF	TGCAGCGTTGTACAGGAGGGGAGGGAAAAACTGTTTTTT
TRBV11-1	-	14	few	TRBJ2-7	CASSFYGSSYEQYF	TGTGCCAGCAGCTTCTACGGTAGCTCCTACGAGCAGTACTTC
TRBV10-3	-	13	-	TRBJ1-3	CASQGNTGNTIYF	TGTGCCAGCCAGGGGAACACTGGAAACACCATATATTTT
TRBV11-2	-	13	once	TRBJ1-6	CASSSGSTGALHF	TGTGCCAGCAGCTCCGGGTCCACGGGGGCCCTCCACTTT
TRBV2	-	12	-	TRBJ1-2	CASSVQRGGYTF	TGTGCCAGCAGTGTACAGCGGGGTGGCTACACCTTC
TRBV12-3/TRBV12-4	-	13	-	TRBJ1-2	CASSLTVNYGYTF	TGTGCCAGCAGTTTGACAGTGAACTATGGCTACACCTTC
TRBV29-1	-	13	-	TRBJ1-1	CSVERQGNTEAFF	TGCAGCGTTGAAAGGCAGGGGAACACTGAAGCTTTCTTT
TRBV27	-	13	-	TRBJ2-7	CASSSSGTPEQYF	TGTGCCAGCAGTTCCTCCGGGACACCTGAGCAGTACTTC
TRBV6-2/TRBV6-3	-	15	-	TRBJ1-5	CASSSRQVNNQPQHF	TGTGCCAGCAGTTCAAGACAGGTAAACAATCAGCCCCAGCATTTT
TRBV7-9	-	14	few	TRBJ2-7	CASSPRTSSYEQYF	TGTGCCAGCAGCCCGCGTACTTCCTCCTACGAGCAGTACTTC
TRBV27	TRBD1	18	-	TRBJ2-2	CASSSTRGQGSNTGELFF	TGTGCCAGCAGTTCAACTCGAGGACAGGGGTCGAACACCGGGGAGCTGTTTTTT
TRBV7-2	TRBD2	15	-	TRBJ2-7	CASSLTGLATYEQYF	TGTGCCAGCAGCTTGACGGGACTAGCAACCTACGAGCAGTACTTC
TRBV4-1	TRBD2	19	-	TRBJ2-1	CASSQGLAGGAGSYNEQFF	TGCGCCAGCAGCCAAGGCCTAGCGGGGGGCGCAGGGTCCTACAATGAGCAGTTCTTC
TRBV7-9	TRBD2	15	-	TRBJ2-1	CASSPREGSFNEQFF	TGTGCCAGCAGCCCCAGGGAGGGGAGTTTCAATGAGCAGTTCTTC
TRBV2	-	18	-	TRBJ2-3	CASSGRGGGNQFTDTQYF	TGTGCCAGCAGTGGTAGGGGTGGGGGGAATCAGTTCACAGATACGCAGTATTTT
TRBV7-9	-	13	once	TRBJ2-3	CASSSIQGRMQYF	TGTGCCAGCAGCTCGATACAGGGGAGGATGCAGTATTTT
TRBV19	-	13	-	TRBJ1-2	CASSIDSSYGYTF	TGTGCCAGTAGTATCGACAGTTCGTATGGCTACACCTTC
TRBV3-1/TRBV3-2	TRBD2	17	-	TRBJ2-3	CASSQVGLAGGTDTQYF	TGTGCCAGCAGCCAAGTTGGGCTAGCGGGGGGGACAGATACGCAGTATTTT